Sequencing of this TCR beta chain was carried out in a study of cytomegalovirus exposure and HLA in healthy donors. Researchers ran the PCR with 60 Vbeta and 13 Jbeta primers. TCRdb's table, derived via immunoSEQ multiplex PCR, lists solely in-frame clones and lacks some. The sample carries tens of thousands of clones, around three quarters recorded once. The CDR3 extends over 16 amino acids. Germline V lookup: CDR1 MNHEY, CDR2 SVGAGI. Trimming left V 2 bases short and J 0 bases short, with 13 bases between. The chain recombines TRBV6-5 with TRBJ1-1, with unresolved D. The clonotype comes from a middle-aged man in good health and CMV-seronegative. Sequencing was carried out using PBMCs. This chain's CDR3 is CASSYEAAGMNTEAFF. DNA of the CDR3: TGTGCCAGCAGTTACGAGGCTGCGGGGATGAACACTGAAGCTTTCTTT.